The following is a T cell receptor (beta chain) sequence with its context. Its target is unknown. The sample's treatment: oral pan-JAK inhibitor, 5-10 mg twice daily. PBMCs yielded sorted CD4+ and CD8+ T cells. These data are taken from a study of CD8+ T cells in alopecia areata. About the study: Tofacitinib therapy lasting 6 to 18 months was followed by 6 months off drug.

Whole-study results and caveats: Numerous clones, expanded in lesions, remained in scalp and blood during tofacitinib.

Sequencing used cDNA as its template, made by extracting RNA and reverse transcribing it. Sequencing was performed with immunoSEQ multiplex PCR; in TCRdb, only in-frame clones are kept and a portion is missing. The data show about 180,000 clones, roughly 58% seen once. Trimming took off 7 bases at V and 4 bases at J, with 11 bases between the two ends. There are 13 residues in the CDR3. The germline gives CDR1 SNHLY, CDR2 FYNNEI. The chain recombines TRBV2 with TRBJ1-5; no clear D gene. The receptor's source is a human donor with alopecia areata. Sequencing used CD4+ T cells sorted from blood, obtained at week 56, from a patient treated with tofacitinib. CDR3 residues: CASKRSLNQPQHF. The CDR3, as DNA: TGTGCCAGCAAGCGCAGCCTAAATCAGCCCCAGCATTTT.